This TCR beta chain was identified in a study of blood T cell repertoires in COVID-19. Study summary: The United States, Italy and Spain supplied acute and convalescent COVID-19 samples.

The V gene's germline CDR1 is MNHEY and CDR2 SVGAGI. V dropped 4 bases and J dropped 4; count of bases not matched to a gene: 7. The CDR3 has 15 amino acids. Those who participated ranged in age from about 18 to 89 years and resided in about two dozen US areas. Clinical histories supplied by participants themselves formed the basis of cohort assignment. Some clones are missing from TCRdb's copy, which holds only in-frame ones; the method was immunoSEQ multiplex PCR. Altogether around 220,000 clones are present, almost 90% being singletons, with the ten largest covering approximately 14%. The chain couples TRBV6-5 to TRBJ2-4; 7 nucleotides agree with TRBD1. The source of this sequence is a woman in her fifties or sixties with acute COVID-19. The source material was PBMCs or T cells enriched from blood (not recorded which). CDR3 coding DNA: TGTGCCAGCAGTTCCCAGGGACAGCAGAAAAACATTCAGTACTTC. This sequence encodes CASSSQGQQKNIQYF.